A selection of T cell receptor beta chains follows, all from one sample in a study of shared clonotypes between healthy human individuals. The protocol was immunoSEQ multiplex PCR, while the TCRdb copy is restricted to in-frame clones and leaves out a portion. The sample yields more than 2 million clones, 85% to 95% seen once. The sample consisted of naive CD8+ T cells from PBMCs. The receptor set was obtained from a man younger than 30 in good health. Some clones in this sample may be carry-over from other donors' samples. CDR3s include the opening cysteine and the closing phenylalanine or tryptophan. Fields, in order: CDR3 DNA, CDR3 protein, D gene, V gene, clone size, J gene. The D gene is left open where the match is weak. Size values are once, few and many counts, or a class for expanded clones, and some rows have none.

CDR3nt: TGTGCCAGCAGTTTATTAGGAAACTACGAGCAGTACTTC
CDR3aa: CASSLLGNYEQYF
d_gene: -
v_gene: TRBV27
abundance: once
j_gene: TRBJ2-7

CDR3nt: TGTGCCAGCAGCTTAGGGACTGTAAGCTCCTACAATGAGCAGTTCTTC
CDR3aa: CASSLGTVSSYNEQFF
d_gene: -
v_gene: TRBV7-9
abundance: -
j_gene: TRBJ2-1

CDR3nt: TGTGCCAGCAGTTTAGGGGGCATGAACACTGAAGCTTTCTTT
CDR3aa: CASSLGGMNTEAFF
d_gene: -
v_gene: TRBV28
abundance: -
j_gene: TRBJ1-1

CDR3nt: TGTGCCAGCAGGGTGGTGCAGGGGAGTGAAAAACTGTTTTTT
CDR3aa: CASRVVQGSEKLFF
d_gene: -
v_gene: TRBV27
abundance: -
j_gene: TRBJ1-4

CDR3nt: TGTGCCAGCAGCGACAGGGTGGAGGAGACCCAGTACTTC
CDR3aa: CASSDRVEETQYF
d_gene: TRBD1
v_gene: TRBV11-3
abundance: -
j_gene: TRBJ2-5

CDR3nt: TGTGCCAGCAGCCAACTCCCCCCTAGCGGGAGGTCGGGGGATACGCAGTATTTT
CDR3aa: CASSQLPPSGRSGDTQYF
d_gene: TRBD2
v_gene: TRBV14
abundance: once
j_gene: TRBJ2-3

CDR3nt: TGTGCCAGCAGCTGGGGACCGCGGAGTGAAAAACTGTTTTTT
CDR3aa: CASSWGPRSEKLFF
d_gene: -
v_gene: TRBV11-2
abundance: -
j_gene: TRBJ1-4

CDR3nt: TGCGCCAGCAGCTTGTTCAGGGAACGAGAGGAGCAGTACTTC
CDR3aa: CASSLFREREEQYF
d_gene: -
v_gene: TRBV5-1
abundance: -
j_gene: TRBJ2-7

CDR3nt: TGCGCCAGCAGCTACGGGACAGCGGGAGATACGCAGTATTTT
CDR3aa: CASSYGTAGDTQYF
d_gene: -
v_gene: TRBV4-1
abundance: -
j_gene: TRBJ2-3

CDR3nt: TGTGCCAGCAGTTTGTGGACAGGGCAGAATCAGCCCCAGCATTTT
CDR3aa: CASSLWTGQNQPQHF
d_gene: TRBD1
v_gene: TRBV28
abundance: -
j_gene: TRBJ1-5

CDR3nt: TGTGCCAGCAGTAAGGGCGAGCAGTACTTC
CDR3aa: CASSKGEQYF
d_gene: -
v_gene: TRBV11-2
abundance: once
j_gene: TRBJ2-7

CDR3nt: TGTGCCAGCAGCTTAGACAGAAATCAGCCCCAGCATTTT
CDR3aa: CASSLDRNQPQHF
d_gene: -
v_gene: TRBV7-9
abundance: -
j_gene: TRBJ1-5

CDR3nt: TGTGCCAGCAGCGCGGGGGGCCTTTATGAAGCTTTCTTT
CDR3aa: CASSAGGLYEAFF
d_gene: -
v_gene: TRBV7-3
abundance: -
j_gene: TRBJ1-1

CDR3nt: TGTGCCAGTAGTATTGGGCCCAATGAGCAGTTCTTC
CDR3aa: CASSIGPNEQFF
d_gene: -
v_gene: TRBV19
abundance: few
j_gene: TRBJ2-1

CDR3nt: TGTGCCAGCAGCTTAGAGGAGGTGGCAGGGGGGAACACCGGGGAGCTGTTTTTT
CDR3aa: CASSLEEVAGGNTGELFF
d_gene: TRBD1
v_gene: TRBV13
abundance: -
j_gene: TRBJ2-2

CDR3nt: TGTGCCAGCAGTTCACGGGGGGCGTACGGAAACACCATATATTTT
CDR3aa: CASSSRGAYGNTIYF
d_gene: -
v_gene: TRBV27
abundance: -
j_gene: TRBJ1-3

CDR3nt: TGTGCCAGCAGTTCAATAGGCCCTCACTACTACGAGCAGTACTTC
CDR3aa: CASSSIGPHYYEQYF
d_gene: -
v_gene: TRBV27
abundance: once
j_gene: TRBJ2-7

CDR3nt: TGTGCCAGCAGCCAAGATCCCAGCGGGACCTACAATGAGCAGTTCTTC
CDR3aa: CASSQDPSGTYNEQFF
d_gene: TRBD2
v_gene: TRBV4-2
abundance: -
j_gene: TRBJ2-1